A single sample gave rise to the 20 T cell receptor beta chains below, sequenced in a study of PD-L1 blockade in urothelial cancer. Sequencing was performed with immunoSEQ multiplex PCR; in TCRdb, only in-frame clones are kept and a portion is missing. There are some 41,000 clones in the sample; approximately 89% occur only once, and around 3.9% lies in the top ten. Sequenced here: PBMCs, sampled around atezolizumab (anti-PD-L1) treatment. These receptors originate from an elderly man with urothelial cancer.

This clone turned up a few times. This sequence joins TRBV18 and TRBJ1-2, with a possible D match to TRBD1 (5 bases). The germline gives CDR1 KGHSH, CDR2 LQKENI. V was cut by 4 bases and J by 1 base, with 7 bases left in between. This CDR3 contains 13 residues. The DNA for the CDR3 is TGTGCCAGCTCACTTGACAGTAACTATGGCTACACCTTC. Amino acids: CASSLDSNYGYTF.

The chain uses TRBV21-1 and TRBJ1-2; TRBD1, the table's D call, lacks a check against the DNA. TRBV21-1 constitutes a pseudogene. The CDR3 has 14 amino acids. The CDR3 DNA reads as TGTGCCAGCAGACTGGGACAGGGTAGAGATGGCTACACCTTC. Amino acid sequence: CASRLGQGRDGYTF.

The chain carries TRBV20-1 and TRBJ2-3; TRBD2 aligns across 7 bases. Germline CDR1 DFQATT, CDR2 SNEGSKA (reference sequence). The length of the CDR3 is 11 residues. Unmatched junction bases numbered 4, after V lost 7 bases and J lost 6 bases. The CDR3 loop reads CSGYGGDTQYF. The DNA of the CDR3 is TGCAGTGGATACGGGGGGGATACGCAGTATTTT.

V usage is TRBV10-3 and J usage is TRBJ1-1; unclear D gene. Germline values: CDR1 ENHRY, CDR2 SYGVKD. Trimming cost V 0 bases and J 10 bases, with 12 bases left between them. The CDR3 has 13 amino acids. The CDR3 loop is CAISESGGTRAFF. The CDR3 coding sequence is TGTGCCATCAGTGAGTCCGGCGGCACACGAGCTTTCTTT.

V usage is TRBV30 and J usage is TRBJ2-7; D may be TRBD1 (5 bases). Germline V gene data show CDR1 as GTSNPN and CDR2 as SVGIG (reference sequence). V shed 1 base and J shed 0 bases, with 16 bases lying between them. The CDR3 extends over 16 amino acids. CDR3 sequence: CAWSAKTDLYSYEQYF. DNA of the CDR3: TGTGCCTGGAGTGCAAAGACAGACCTTTACTCCTACGAGCAGTACTTC.

This clone was picked up one time. V gene TRBV7-2 combines with J gene TRBJ2-2; 7 bases align to TRBD1. The CDR3 has 15 amino acids. The trim removed 4 bases at V and 8 bases at J, leaving 10 bases unmatched. Germline lookup yields CDR1 SGHTA and CDR2 FQGNSA. The CDR3 sequence is CASSYRDSNWGELFF. DNA of the CDR3: TGTGCCAGCAGCTACCGGGACAGTAACTGGGGGGAGCTGTTTTTT.

This sequence joins TRBV28 and TRBJ2-2, with 7 bases that match TRBD1. The germline CDR1 and CDR2 sequences are MDHEN and SYDVKM. V lost 5 bases to trimming and J lost 1 base; unmatched junction nucleotides: 4. This CDR3 is 15 amino acids long. The CDR3 reads CASSPRTGNTGELFF. The CDR3 DNA is TGTGCCAGCAGTCCCCGGACAGGGAACACCGGGGAGCTGTTTTTT.

The chain couples TRBV4-1 to TRBJ2-1; TRBD2 matches at 12 bases. V lost 2 bases to trimming and J lost 8 bases; unmatched junction nucleotides: 7. The CDR3 is 16 residues long. Germline CDR1 MGHRA, CDR2 YSYEKL. Here the CDR3 DNA reads TGCGCCAGCAGCCAAACGACTAGCGGGAGTAGGGATGAGCAGTTCTTC. This translates into CASSQTTSGSRDEQFF.

The J gene is TRBJ1-1, the V gene TRBV18, with TRBD1 matching over 7 bases. V lost 5 bases and J lost 7; bases outside the gene matches: 7. The CDR3 sequence is 13 residues long. Germline values: CDR1 KGHSH, CDR2 LQKENI. CDR3 protein: CASSEGGLGEAFF. The DNA of the CDR3 is TGTGCCAGCTCAGAAGGGGGCCTGGGTGAAGCTTTCTTT.

V is TRBV10-1 and J is TRBJ2-1; TRBD2 agrees at 8 bases. CDR1 WNHNN and CDR2 SYGVQD come from the germline V gene (reference sequence). V trimming: 0 bases; J trimming: 9 bases; junction bases outside the gene matches: 10. CDR3 length equals 16 residues. CDR3 amino acids: CASSESESSGKVEQFF. DNA of the CDR3: TGCGCCAGCAGTGAGTCCGAGAGTAGCGGGAAGGTTGAGCAGTTCTTC.

The J gene is TRBJ2-7, the V gene TRBV20-1; weak D call: TRBD2 (6 bases). CDR3 length: 11 residues. CDR1 and CDR2 from the germline V gene are DFQATT and SNEGSKA (reference sequence). The V and J ends lost 6 bases and 6 bases respectively, with 12 bases between them. The CDR3 sequence: CSARGESEQYF. The CDR3 DNA reads TGCAGTGCCCGCGGGGAGTCCGAGCAGTACTTC.

The CDR3 region has the DNA TGTGCCAGTAGTTCGAGCGACAGGGGCCCCTCCTCTGGGGCCAACGTCCTGACTTTC. Protein: CASSSSDRGPSSGANVLTF. V usage is TRBV19 and J usage is TRBJ2-6; TRBD1 matches 8 bases. The junction had 12 bases not matched to a gene; V was cut back by 5 bases and J by 0 bases. CDR3 length equals 19 residues. Germline-derived CDR1 and CDR2 are LNHDA and SQIVND (reference sequence).

The V call is TRBV2, the J call TRBJ2-1, with TRBD2 identical over 11 bases. This CDR3 has 15 amino acids. V trimming: 3 bases; J trimming: 3 bases; junction bases outside the gene matches: 1. Per the germline V gene, CDR1 is SNHLY and CDR2 is FYNNEI. Written as DNA, the CDR3 is TGTGCCAGCAGTGAGGGACTAGCGGTCTACAATGAGCAGTTCTTC. Its protein is CASSEGLAVYNEQFF.

The chain recombines TRBV27 with TRBJ1-1, with D unclear. The V gene's germline CDR1 is MNHEY and CDR2 SMNVEV (reference sequence). The CDR3 has 14 residues. The V end lost 5 bases, the J end lost 1 base, and 11 bases lay between the germline ends. CDR3 sequence (DNA): TGTGCCAGCAGTCACCCGCACAGGAACACTGAAGCTTTCTTT. It yields the protein CASSHPHRNTEAFF.

The chain has TRBV10-1 and TRBJ2-1; D unclear. The CDR3 has 13 amino acids. The V gene lost 2 bases and the J gene lost 3 bases, with 5 bases spanning the gap. Germline V gives CDR1 WNHNN, CDR2 SYGVQD (reference sequence). In DNA form, the CDR3 reads TGCGCCAGCAGTGAGGGCAGCTACAATGAGCAGTTCTTC. Translation gives CASSEGSYNEQFF.

The V and J genes are TRBV10-1 and TRBJ2-3; D perhaps matches TRBD2 (6 bases). The length of the CDR3 is 12 residues. The germline V gene has CDR1 WNHNN and CDR2 SYGVQD (reference sequence). Trimming took 8 bases from V and 4 from J, leaving 10 bases between them. The CDR3 DNA reads TGCGCCAGCGGTAGCGGATCAGATACGCAGTATTTT. Translating gives CASGSGSDTQYF.

In its sample, this clone was seen a few times. This chain links TRBV11-1 with TRBJ1-1; possible D gene TRBD1, 5 bases. Trimming cost V 2 bases and J 1 base, with 8 bases left between them. CDR3 length equals 14 residues. From germline, CDR1 is SGHAT and CDR2 FQDESV (reference sequence). This CDR3 is CASSLQGANTEAFF. CDR3 coding DNA: TGTGCCAGCAGCTTACAGGGTGCGAACACTGAAGCTTTCTTT.

This rearrangement joins TRBV5-1 to TRBJ2-3, with D perhaps matching TRBD1 (6 bases). This CDR3 contains 14 residues. Trimming left V 7 bases short and J 0 bases short, with 12 bases between. CDR1 is SGHRS and CDR2 is YFSETQ in the germline V gene. The CDR3 here is CASGVDRSTDTQYF. CDR3 DNA: TGCGCCAGCGGGGTTGACAGGAGCACAGATACGCAGTATTTT.

V usage is TRBV7-6 and J usage is TRBJ2-3; D ambiguous. The CDR3 runs to 14 residues. V dropped 5 bases and J dropped 3 bases, with 12 bases sitting between them. The germline V gene has CDR1 SGHVS and CDR2 FNYEAQ. The CDR3 is CASSLNTRTDTQYF. The CDR3 coding sequence is TGTGCCAGCAGCCTTAACACCCGTACAGATACGCAGTATTTT. The entire variable domain, with the rest obtained from reference TRBV7-6 and TRBJ2-3, is as follows: GAGVSQSPRYKVTKRGQDVALRCDPISGHVSLYWYRQALGQGPEFLTYFNYEAQQDKSGLPNDRFSAERPEGSISTLTIQRTEQRDSAMYRCASSLNTRTDTQYFGPGTRLTVL.

V is TRBV5-5 and J is TRBJ2-7; possibly TRBD1 for D (6 bases). The CDR3 extends over 15 amino acids. Between the trimmed V and J ends, which lost 5 bases and 3 bases, there was a span of 18 bases. Looked up from germline, CDR1 is SGHKS and CDR2 is YYEKEE (reference sequence). The DNA for the CDR3 is TGTGCCAGCAGATGGGGGCCAAACCTCAACTACGAGCAGTACTTC. Translating it yields CASRWGPNLNYEQYF.